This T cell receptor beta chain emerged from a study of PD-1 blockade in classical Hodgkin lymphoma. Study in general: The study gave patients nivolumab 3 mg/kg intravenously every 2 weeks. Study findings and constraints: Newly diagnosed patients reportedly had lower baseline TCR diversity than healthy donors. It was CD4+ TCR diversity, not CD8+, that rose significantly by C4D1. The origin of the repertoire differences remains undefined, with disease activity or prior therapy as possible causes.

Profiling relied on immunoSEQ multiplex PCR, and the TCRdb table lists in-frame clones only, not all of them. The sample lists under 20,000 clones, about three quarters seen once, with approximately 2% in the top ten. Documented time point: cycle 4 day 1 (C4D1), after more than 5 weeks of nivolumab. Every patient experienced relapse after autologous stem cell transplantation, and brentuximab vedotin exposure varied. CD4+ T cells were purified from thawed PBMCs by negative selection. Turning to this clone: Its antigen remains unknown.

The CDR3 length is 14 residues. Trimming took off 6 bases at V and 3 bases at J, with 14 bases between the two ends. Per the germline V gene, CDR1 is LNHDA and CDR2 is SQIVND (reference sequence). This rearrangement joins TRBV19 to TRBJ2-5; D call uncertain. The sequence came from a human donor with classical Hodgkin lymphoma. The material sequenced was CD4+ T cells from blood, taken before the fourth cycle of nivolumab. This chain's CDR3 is CASSSTTLKETQYF. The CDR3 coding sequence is TGTGCCAGTAGCTCAACTACACTGAAAGAGACCCAGTACTTC.